The clone carrying this T cell receptor beta chain has a handful of counts. Its antigen is undetermined. This sample also contains other DNA sequences that code for the same CDR3. This record belongs to a study of cytomegalovirus exposure and HLA in healthy donors. On the study more broadly: Among the 350 to 400 donors who were genotyped, approximately 84% fell in the genetic ancestry cluster that is associated with self-reported Caucasian donors. Study-wide results and caveats: Most of the TCR beta V segments (in an earlier analysis) were productive either about 87% or about 30% of the time. Later work showed greater clonal expansion in HLA-associated TCR beta chains than in equally common others.

The CDR3 totals 12 residues. Trimming took off 1 base at V and 11 bases at J, with 11 bases between the two ends. Germline V gene lookup returns CDR1 LGHNA and CDR2 YSLEER. Researchers ran the PCR with 60 Vbeta and 13 Jbeta primers. Per the authors' pipeline: Later analysis identified roughly 82 million unique TCR beta chains, roughly 11 million shared. Here immunoSEQ multiplex PCR was the method, and the copy in TCRdb shows in-frame clones only, minus some. V and J calls plus clone size are reproduced from that table; the DNA served to infer D and trimming. Of roughly 100,000 clones in the sample, about two thirds are singletons; the top ten hold less than 3%.

The sequenced sample consisted of PBMCs. This chain links TRBV4-3 with TRBJ1-1; D perhaps matches TRBD1 (6 bases). This sequence was found in a female donor in good health and CMV-seronegative. The CDR3 coding sequence is TGCGCCAGCAGCCAAGGCGCAGGGGCGGCTTTCTTT. Amino acids: CASSQGAGAAFF.